What follows are 25 T cell receptor beta chains derived from one specimen sequenced in a study of blood T cell repertoires in COVID-19. Produced via immunoSEQ multiplex PCR; TCRdb's table is partial and in-frame only. The sample has 130,000 to 150,000 clones, roughly 76% seen once. The sample consisted of peripheral blood. The receptors come from a human donor with acute or convalescent COVID-19. The donor label of this sample is uncertain.

The genes are TRBV19 and TRBJ2-5, with D possibly TRBD2 on 5 matching bases. The CDR3 is made up of 20 amino acids. Germline CDR1 reads LNHDA; CDR2 reads SQIVND (reference sequence). Between the trimmed V and J ends, which lost 5 bases and 9 bases, there was a span of 37 bases. The CDR3 loop reads CASSSRDHPFREARGKAQYF. The CDR3 DNA sequence: TGTGCCAGTAGTTCCAGAGATCATCCGTTCAGAGAGGCCCGGGGAAAGGCCCAGTACTTC.

The V call is TRBV20-1, the J call TRBJ1-1; no clear D. The V and J ends lost 6 bases and 11 bases respectively, with 19 bases between them. CDR1 is DFQATT and CDR2 is SNEGSKA in the germline V gene (reference sequence). CDR3 length: 12 amino acids. Here the CDR3 reads CSASMASWEAFF. The CDR3 DNA reads TGCAGTGCAAGTATGGCCTCTTGGGAGGCTTTCTTT.

This chain uses TRBV2 with TRBJ1-3; D might be TRBD1 (5 bases). Germline values: CDR1 SNHLY, CDR2 FYNNEI. The V end was cut by 6 bases, the J end by 4 bases, with 19 bases between. CDR3 length: 16 amino acids. The CDR3 is CASSPYPGGSGNTIYF. The CDR3, as DNA: TGTGCCAGCAGCCCCTACCCCGGGGGATCAGGAAACACCATATATTTT.

This clone was detected once. The V gene is TRBV11-2, the J gene TRBJ2-7; D not certain. CDR3 length: 13 amino acids. With 1 base removed from V and 3 bases from J, the gap between germline ends came to 7 bases. Germline V gene sequence: CDR1 SGHAT, CDR2 FQNNGV. This chain's CDR3 is CASSLVGDYEQYV. DNA for the CDR3: TGTGCCAGCAGCTTAGTAGGAGACTACGAGCAGTACGTC.

V and J are TRBV5-6 and TRBJ1-2; D ambiguous. CDR1 is SGHDT and CDR2 is YYEEEE in the germline V gene. This CDR3 contains 15 residues. Trimming took off 4 bases at V and 8 bases at J, with 21 bases between the two ends. The CDR3 is CASSPPGSGLKGYTF. CDR3 nucleotides: TGTGCCAGCAGCCCTCCGGGGTCGGGCCTGAAGGGCTACACCTTC.

The gene calls are TRBV6-5 and TRBJ1-3; the match to TRBD1 covers 10 bases. This CDR3 region has 15 residues. CDR1 and CDR2 (germline): MNHEY, SVGAGI. The junction had 10 bases not matched to a gene; V was cut back by 10 bases and J by 4 bases. The CDR3 protein is CATYRTGGRGNTIYF. The CDR3 region has the DNA TGTGCCACCTATAGGACAGGGGGGAGAGGAAACACCATATATTTT.

The chain is built from TRBV14 and TRBJ1-2; tentative D call: TRBD1 (5 bases). The CDR3 has 14 residues. Germline assignment: CDR1 SGHDN and CDR2 FVKESK. V gave up 1 base and J gave up 0 bases, with 6 bases separating them. CDR3 sequence (DNA): TGTGCCAGCAGCCAAGGGACACCTAACTATGGCTACACCTTC. Protein product: CASSQGTPNYGYTF.

This chain joins TRBV13 and TRBJ2-3; 12 nucleotides agree with TRBD2. CDR3 length: 17 residues. Germline lookup yields CDR1 PRHDT and CDR2 FYEKMQ (reference sequence). The trim removed 4 bases at V and 1 base at J, leaving 6 bases unmatched. In DNA form, the CDR3 reads TGTGCCAGCAGCTCAACTAGCGGGGGGTACCGCACAGATACGCAGTATTTT. This sequence encodes CASSSTSGGYRTDTQYF.

About this clone itself: At one of its ends the junction is not consistent with the germline gene, which may arise from a read error. This sequence joins TRBV5-1 and TRBJ1-2, with D tentatively TRBD1 (5 bases). The CDR3 loop spans 18 amino acids. CDR1 and CDR2 from the germline V gene are SGHRS and YFSETQ. The CDR3 region is CASSLEIGAGVRNYGYTF. The CDR3 bases are TGCGCCAGCAGCTTGGAAATAGGTGCGGGGGTAAGAAACTATGGCTACACCTTT.

V is TRBV12-3 or TRBV12-4 and J is TRBJ1-5; no reliable D call. V lost 6 bases and J 4 bases, leaving 10 bases between the germline ends. This CDR3 spans 13 amino acids. The CDR3 DNA follows: TGTGCCAGCAGACTCGAGCCGAATCAGCCCCAGCATTTT. Translating it yields CASRLEPNQPQHF.

The V and J genes are TRBV10-3 and TRBJ2-6, with 7 bases lining up with TRBD2. CDR3 length: 16 residues. The ends lost 3 bases at V and 1 base at J; junction bases unmatched: 3. Looked up from germline, CDR1 is ENHRY and CDR2 is SYGVKD. CDR3 in DNA: TGTGCCATCAGTGAAGACGGGGGGTCTGGGGCCAACGTCCTGACTTTC. Translation: CAISEDGGSGANVLTF.

This chain connects TRBV21-1 to TRBJ2-1; TRBD1 is the table's D call and was not checked against the DNA. TRBV21-1 represents a pseudogene. The CDR3 has 16 amino acids. As DNA, the CDR3 is TGTGCCAGCAGCAAAGGCAAAGGGGCGTCCTACAATGAGCAGTTCTTC. Translating it yields CASSKGKGASYNEQFF.

V gene TRBV6-4 combines with J gene TRBJ2-1; 14 nucleotides align to TRBD2. CDR1 is MRHNA, CDR2 SNTAGT, per germline. Trimming removed 7 bases from V and 1 base from J; junction bases left unmatched: 9. This CDR3 region has 18 residues. The CDR3 sequence is CASTERLAGGPSYNEQFF. In DNA form, the CDR3 reads TGTGCCAGCACCGAGCGACTAGCGGGGGGGCCATCCTACAATGAGCAGTTCTTC.

V is TRBV9 and J is TRBJ2-5; TRBD1 matches at 8 bases. The CDR3 is made up of 15 amino acids. Germline V lookup: CDR1 SGDLS, CDR2 YYNGEE. V lost 4 bases to trimming and J lost 3 bases; unmatched junction nucleotides: 8. The CDR3 reads CASSSHRGREETQYF. For the CDR3, the DNA is TGTGCCAGCAGCTCACACAGGGGGAGAGAAGAGACCCAGTACTTC.

The rearrangement links TRBV19 to TRBJ1-6; D is possibly TRBD1 (6 bases). Germline CDR1 is LNHDA and CDR2 is SQIVND (reference sequence). This CDR3 has 13 amino acids. V was pared by 8 bases and J by 9 bases, with 14 bases between. The CDR3 loop is CASQGLGASPLHF. CDR3 DNA sequence: TGTGCCAGTCAGGGCTTGGGGGCTTCACCCCTCCACTTT.

V gene TRBV27 combines with J gene TRBJ2-1, with a weak D call TRBD1 (5 bases). This CDR3 region has 14 residues. Germline V lookup: CDR1 MNHEY, CDR2 SMNVEV (reference sequence). V lost 9 bases to trimming and J lost 6 bases, with 18 bases between them. The CDR3 DNA sequence: TGTGCCAGTCGCCAGGGTCGCACCTTCAATGAGCAGTTCTTC. It yields the protein CASRQGRTFNEQFF.

This clone was observed once. The chain combines TRBV5-1 with TRBJ1-3; D may be TRBD1 (6 bases). CDR1 is SGHRS, CDR2 YFSETQ, per germline. The germline V and J ends were trimmed by 4 bases and 0 bases, with 14 bases remaining between them. CDR3 length equals 16 residues. CDR3 loop: CASSREGRGSGNTIYF. As DNA, the CDR3 is TGCGCCAGCAGCAGGGAAGGCAGGGGCTCTGGAAACACCATATATTTT.

V is TRBV18 and J is TRBJ1-2; D might be TRBD1 (5 bases). V gave up 2 bases and J gave up 1 base, with 8 bases separating them. The CDR3 contains 14 residues. The V gene's germline CDR1 is KGHSH and CDR2 LQKENI. CDR3 sequence reads: CASSPADSNYGYTF. CDR3 coding DNA: TGTGCCAGCTCACCAGCCGACAGTAACTATGGCTACACCTTC.

V is TRBV9 and J is TRBJ2-7; 8 bases agree with TRBD1. Germline assignment: CDR1 SGDLS and CDR2 YYNGEE. The CDR3 extends over 15 amino acids. After removal of 2 bases from V and 1 base from J, the junction contained 5 bases not matched to a gene. CDR3 region: CASSVTGQVSYEQYF. CDR3 coding DNA: TGTGCCAGCAGCGTCACGGGACAGGTATCCTACGAGCAGTACTTC.

V and J are TRBV5-1 and TRBJ1-2, with 8 bases lining up with TRBD1. The ends lost 6 bases at V and 3 bases at J; junction bases unmatched: 10. The CDR3 consists of 15 residues. Germline V gene data show CDR1 as SGHRS and CDR2 as YFSETQ. For the CDR3, the DNA is TGCGCCAGCACCCTTACGACAGGGGCTGACTATGGCTACACCTTC. Protein product: CASTLTTGADYGYTF.

The chain joins TRBV11-2 to TRBJ2-7, with D tentatively TRBD2 (5 bases). This CDR3 has 16 amino acids. The germline CDR1 and CDR2 sequences are SGHAT and FQNNGV. Trimming stripped 3 bases from V and 6 bases from J, with 21 bases between. As DNA, the CDR3 is TGTGCCAGCAGCTTGGCCTGGGCCTCCTGGAGGACCGAGCAGTACTTC. Encoded protein: CASSLAWASWRTEQYF.

This rearrangement joins TRBV9 to TRBJ2-1; 7 positions match TRBD2. Trimming removed 7 bases from V and 7 bases from J; junction bases left unmatched: 8. Germline lookup yields CDR1 SGDLS and CDR2 YYNGEE. The CDR3 runs to 13 residues. The CDR3 DNA reads TGTGCCAGCTCTCGGACTAGTATTAATGAGCAGTTCTTC. This gives the protein CASSRTSINEQFF.

The chain is built from TRBV11-2 and TRBJ1-1, with no clear D. Germline V gene data show CDR1 as SGHAT and CDR2 as FQNNGV. Trimming shortened V by 5 bases and J by 4 bases, and 14 bases separated the two germline ends. The CDR3 is 14 residues long. Here the CDR3 reads CASSRREGSTEAFF. The CDR3 nucleotides read TGTGCCAGCAGCCGCAGAGAGGGTAGCACTGAAGCTTTCTTT.

This chain uses TRBV25-1 with TRBJ2-5, with 7 nucleotides matching TRBD1. Germline V CDR1 and CDR2: MGHDK, SYGVNS. Losses at the gene ends were 10 bases for V and 4 bases for J; bases not matched to a gene: 9. There are 13 residues in the CDR3. CDR3 DNA: TGTGCCACTGAGACAGGGTCAAGAGAGACCCAGTACTTC. The encoded protein is CATETGSRETQYF.

The chain couples TRBV12-3 or TRBV12-4 to TRBJ1-1; D remains unclear. This CDR3 is built from 13 residues. Trimming removed 3 bases from V and 1 base from J, with 6 bases in between. As DNA, the CDR3 is TGTGCCAGCAGTTTGAAGAGGAACACTGAAGCTTTCTTT. The encoded protein is CASSLKRNTEAFF.